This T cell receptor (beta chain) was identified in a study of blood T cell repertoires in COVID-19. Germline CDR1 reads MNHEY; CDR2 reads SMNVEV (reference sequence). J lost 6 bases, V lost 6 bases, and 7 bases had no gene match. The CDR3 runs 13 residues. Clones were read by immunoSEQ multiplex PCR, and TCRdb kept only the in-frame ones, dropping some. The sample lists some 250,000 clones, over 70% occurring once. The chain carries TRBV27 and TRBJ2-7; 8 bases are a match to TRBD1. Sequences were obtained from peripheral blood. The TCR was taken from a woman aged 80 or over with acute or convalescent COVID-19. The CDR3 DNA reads TGTGCCAGCAGGCCGACAGGGGTCGGCGAGCAGTACTTC. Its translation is CASRPTGVGEQYF.